This entry lists 8 T cell receptor beta chains sequenced from one sample in a study of T cell responses to AZD1222 COVID-19 vaccine. Data came from immunoSEQ multiplex PCR; TCRdb stores just in-frame clones and leaves some out. Altogether 180,000 or so clones are present, about nine tenths being singletons, with the ten largest covering roughly 4%. The specimen comprised peripheral blood, sampled 28 days after the second dose of the MenACWY control vaccine. The receptors here all came from an adult who received the MenACWY meningococcal vaccine as a control.

J is TRBJ2-7 and V is TRBV28; 7 positions match TRBD2. Germline V CDR1 and CDR2: MDHEN, SYDVKM. This CDR3 has 13 residues. The V segment lost 4 bases and the J segment 2 bases; nucleotides outside the gene matches: 2. CDR3 nucleotide sequence: TGTGCCAGCAGTTGGGGGGGGGCCTACGAGCAGTACTTC. Protein product: CASSWGGAYEQYF.

V is TRBV7-8 and J is TRBJ1-2; D is perhaps TRBD1 (5 bases). CDR3 size: 17 residues. Germline V lookup: CDR1 SGHVS, CDR2 FQNEAQ. V lost 2 bases to trimming and J lost 4 bases, with 20 bases between them. The CDR3 sequence: CASSLIPPGQGVYGYTF. The DNA for the CDR3 is TGTGCCAGCAGCTTAATCCCTCCGGGGCAGGGCGTCTATGGCTACACCTTC.

The V gene is TRBV21-1, the J gene TRBJ2-1. TRBV21-1 is tagged as a pseudogene. The CDR3 has 15 amino acids. The CDR3 reads CATPQGDRTYNEQFF. DNA for the CDR3: TGTGCCACCCCTCAGGGAGACCGAACCTACAATGAGCAGTTCTTC.

The chain couples TRBV28 to TRBJ2-7, with D possibly being TRBD2 (5 bases). CDR3 size: 14 residues. Per the germline V gene, CDR1 is MDHEN and CDR2 is SYDVKM. Trimming left V 0 bases short and J 4 bases short, with 10 bases between. CDR3: CASSLWDSLYEQYF. CDR3 sequence (DNA): TGTGCCAGCAGTTTATGGGACTCCCTTTACGAGCAGTACTTC. Full variable domain (outside the CDR3, taken from reference TRBV28 and TRBJ2-7): DVKVTQSSRYLVKRTGEKVFLECVQDMDHENMFWYRQDPGLGLRLIYFSYDVKMKEKGDIPEGYSVSREKKERFSLILESASTNQTSMYLCASSLWDSLYEQYFGPGTRLTVT.

This sequence joins TRBV5-1 and TRBJ1-4, with D uncertain. V was shortened by 4 bases and J by 2 bases, with 12 bases between the two germline ends. The CDR3 contains 15 residues. Germline CDR1 and CDR2: SGHRS and YFSETQ. CDR3 sequence reads: CASSPGELTNEKLFF. CDR3 nucleotides: TGCGCCAGCAGCCCTGGGGAGCTTACTAATGAAAAACTGTTTTTT.

The gene calls are TRBV24-1 and TRBJ2-2; D unclear. V was pared by 0 bases and J by 1 base, with 8 bases between. Germline V gene sequence: CDR1 KGHDR, CDR2 SFDVKD. The CDR3 runs 16 residues. The CDR3 is CATSDLRSENTGELFF. The CDR3 DNA is TGTGCCACCAGTGATTTGCGCTCGGAGAACACCGGGGAGCTGTTTTTT.

The rearrangement links TRBV6-2 or TRBV6-3 to TRBJ2-5, with 7 bases matching TRBD1. J lost 0 bases, V lost 5 bases, and 9 bases had no gene match. The CDR3 is 16 amino acids. Germline V gives CDR1 MNHEY, CDR2 SVGEGT. CDR3 sequence: CASSTSTGAYQETQYF. CDR3 sequence (DNA): TGTGCCAGCAGTACCAGCACAGGGGCGTACCAAGAGACCCAGTACTTC.

The CDR3 DNA reads TGTGCCAGCCATGTAGGGGGCCTGAACACTGAAGCTTTCTTT. Its translation: CASHVGGLNTEAFF. J is TRBJ1-1 and V is TRBV25-1, with 7 bases aligning to TRBD1. Germline CDR1 reads MGHDK; CDR2 reads SYGVNS. V dropped 8 bases and J dropped 0; count of bases not matched to a gene: 6. This CDR3 comprises 14 residues.